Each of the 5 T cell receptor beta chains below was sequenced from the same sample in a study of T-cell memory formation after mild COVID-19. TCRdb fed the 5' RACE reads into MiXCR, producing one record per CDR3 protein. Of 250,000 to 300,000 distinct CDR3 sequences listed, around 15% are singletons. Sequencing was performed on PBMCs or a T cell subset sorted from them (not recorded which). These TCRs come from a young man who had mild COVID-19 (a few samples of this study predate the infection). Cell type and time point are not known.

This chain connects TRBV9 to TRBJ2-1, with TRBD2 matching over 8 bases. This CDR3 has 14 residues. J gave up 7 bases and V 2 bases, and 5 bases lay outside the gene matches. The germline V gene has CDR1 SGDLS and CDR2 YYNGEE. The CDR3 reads CASSVRLAPNEQFF. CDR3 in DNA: TGTGCCAGCAGCGTCAGACTAGCGCCGAATGAGCAGTTCTTC.

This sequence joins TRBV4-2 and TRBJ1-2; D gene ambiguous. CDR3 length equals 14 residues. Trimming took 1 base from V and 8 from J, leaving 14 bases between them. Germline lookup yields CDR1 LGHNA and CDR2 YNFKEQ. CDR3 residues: CASSQVGREGGYTF. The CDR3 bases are TGTGCCAGCAGCCAAGTAGGCCGGGAGGGAGGCTACACCTTC.

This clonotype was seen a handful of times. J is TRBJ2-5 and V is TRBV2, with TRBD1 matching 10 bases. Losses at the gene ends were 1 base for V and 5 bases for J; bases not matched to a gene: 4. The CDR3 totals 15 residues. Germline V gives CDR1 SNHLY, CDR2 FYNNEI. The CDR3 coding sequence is TGTGCCAGCAGTGAAGGACAGGGGGCGCGGGAGACCCAGTACTTC. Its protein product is CASSEGQGARETQYF.

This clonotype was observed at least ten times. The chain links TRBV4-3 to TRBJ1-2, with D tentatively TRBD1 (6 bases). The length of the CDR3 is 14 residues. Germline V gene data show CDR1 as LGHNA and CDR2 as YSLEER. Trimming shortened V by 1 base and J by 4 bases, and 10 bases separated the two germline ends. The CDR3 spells CASSQAGAGYGYTF. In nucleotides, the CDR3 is TGCGCCAGCAGCCAAGCGGGGGCTGGCTATGGCTACACCTTC.

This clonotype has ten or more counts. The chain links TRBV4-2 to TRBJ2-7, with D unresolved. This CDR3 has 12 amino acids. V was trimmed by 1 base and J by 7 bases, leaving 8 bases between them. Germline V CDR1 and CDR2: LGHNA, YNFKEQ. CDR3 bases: TGTGCCAGCAGCCAAGCTACGTGGGAGCAGTACGTC. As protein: CASSQATWEQYV.